The clone carrying this TCR beta chain was counted at least ten times. The source of the sample is a study of blood T cell repertoires in COVID-19. For the study at large: Some COVID-19 samples were acute and others convalescent; all came from the United States, Italy and Spain. T cells, B-cell-depleted T cells, or PBMCs provided the cDNA or gDNA that served as material.

V was clipped by 1 base and J by 9 bases; unmatched bases: 6. Germline CDR1 SGHRS, CDR2 YFSETQ. The CDR3 contains 15 residues. As handled by the study authors: Scientists estimated how many nucleated cells there were by amplifying reference gene primers. TCRdb's copy holds only in-frame clones and misses some; the assay was immunoSEQ multiplex PCR. V, J and clone size were drawn from that table, and D and trimming were deduced from the DNA. Here the sample spans approximately 200,000 clones, roughly 80% being singletons. This clonotype was obtained from a man in his sixties with active or convalescent COVID-19. The specimen sequenced was peripheral blood. The rearrangement joins TRBV5-1 to TRBJ2-1; 11 nucleotides line up with TRBD2. The CDR3 DNA follows: TGCGCCAGCAGCTTGTATCTAGCGGGAGGCGGTGAGCAGTTCTTC. Encoded protein: CASSLYLAGGGEQFF. Variable domain in full (rest from reference TRBV5-1 and TRBJ2-1): KAGVTQTPRYLIKTRGQQVTLSCSPISGHRSVSWYQQTPGQGLQFLFEYFSETQRNKGNFPGRFSGRQFSNSRSEMNVSTLELGDSALYLCASSLYLAGGGEQFFGPGTRLTVL.